This TCR beta chain was obtained from a study of OX40 agonist ivuxolimab in advanced cancers. The CDR3 runs 15 residues. The study's findings and limits: Among the nonresponders, some also had low normalized T-cell clonal expansion. Dose levels from 0.1 to 3.0 mg/kg saw CD4+ and CD8+ blood T cells expand clonally by week 6.

Sequencing was performed with immunoSEQ multiplex PCR; in TCRdb, only in-frame clones are kept and a portion is missing. Of roughly 70,000 clones in the sample, approximately 85% were seen once. This clone came up a few times. Its antigen remains unknown. The rearrangement links TRBV21-1 to TRBJ2-1; the tabulated D call, TRBD2, remains unverified against the DNA. TRBV21-1 represents a pseudogene. The sequence was collected from an adult with an advanced solid tumor such as melanoma, head and neck, liver or kidney cancer. Material: CD4+ or CD8+ T cells sorted from blood, obtained in a trial of the OX40 agonist ivuxolimab. The CDR3 reads CASSAPGLAGYEQFF. CDR3 nucleotides: TGTGCCAGCAGCGCACCGGGACTAGCGGGATATGAGCAGTTCTTC.